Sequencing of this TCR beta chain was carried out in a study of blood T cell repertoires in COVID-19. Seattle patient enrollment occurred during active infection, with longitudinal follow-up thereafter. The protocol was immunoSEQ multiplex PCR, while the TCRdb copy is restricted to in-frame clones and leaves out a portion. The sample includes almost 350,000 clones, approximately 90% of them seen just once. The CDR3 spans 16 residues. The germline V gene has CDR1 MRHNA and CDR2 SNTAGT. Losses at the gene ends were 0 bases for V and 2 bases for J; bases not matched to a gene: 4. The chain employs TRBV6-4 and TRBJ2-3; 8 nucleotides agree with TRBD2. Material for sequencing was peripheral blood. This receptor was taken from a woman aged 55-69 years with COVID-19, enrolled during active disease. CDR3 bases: TGTGCCAGCAGTGACTCGTCAGCGGGGGACACAGATACGCAGTATTTT. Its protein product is CASSDSSAGDTDTQYF.